This T cell receptor beta chain was observed in a study of blood T cell repertoires in COVID-19. Overall study context: Some COVID-19 samples were acute and others convalescent; all came from the United States, Italy and Spain. T cells, B-cell-depleted T cells, or PBMCs supplied cDNA or gDNA.

Authors' analysis steps: Scientists estimated how many nucleated cells there were by amplifying reference gene primers. Using immunoSEQ multiplex PCR, the repertoire was profiled, and TCRdb retains in-frame clones only, with some absent. That table furnishes V, J and clone size, whereas the DNA furnished D and trimming. The table includes approximately 220,000 clones, about 80% detected once. Germline lookup yields CDR1 LNHDA and CDR2 SQIVND (reference sequence). V lost 6 bases and J 0 bases, leaving 8 bases between the germline ends. The CDR3 contains 13 residues. The sequenced material came from peripheral blood. This chain connects TRBV19 to TRBJ1-1, with TRBD1 as a possible D gene (5 bases). The clonotype was recovered from a woman younger than 45 who had recovered from COVID-19. The CDR3 protein is CASRPGLNTEAFF. The CDR3 nucleotides are TGTGCCAGTAGACCAGGGCTGAACACTGAAGCTTTCTTT.